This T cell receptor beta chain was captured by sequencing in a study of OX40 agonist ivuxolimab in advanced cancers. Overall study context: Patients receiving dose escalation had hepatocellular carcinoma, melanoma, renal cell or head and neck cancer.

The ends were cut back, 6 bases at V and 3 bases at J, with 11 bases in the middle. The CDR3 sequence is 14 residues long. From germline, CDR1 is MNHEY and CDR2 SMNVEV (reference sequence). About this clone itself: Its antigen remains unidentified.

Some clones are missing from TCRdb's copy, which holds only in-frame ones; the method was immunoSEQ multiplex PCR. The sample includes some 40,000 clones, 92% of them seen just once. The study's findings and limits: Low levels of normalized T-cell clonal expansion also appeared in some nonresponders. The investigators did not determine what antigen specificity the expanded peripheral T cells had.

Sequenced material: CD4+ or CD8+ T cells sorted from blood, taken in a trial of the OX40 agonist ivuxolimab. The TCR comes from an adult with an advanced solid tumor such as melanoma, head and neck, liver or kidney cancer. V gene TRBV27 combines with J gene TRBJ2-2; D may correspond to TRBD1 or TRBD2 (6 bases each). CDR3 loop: CASRGGSDTGELFF. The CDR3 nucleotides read TGTGCCAGCAGAGGGGGGAGCGACACCGGGGAGCTGTTTTTT.